The 2 T cell receptor beta chains presented below share a single source sample, sequenced in a study of low-dose radiotherapy and immunotherapy resistance in tumors. The time point is: before trial treatment. TRAV- and TRBV-specific primers primed first-strand cDNA, covering alpha and beta chains. A constant-region primer paired with the V-primer adapter amplified TCRs over about 20 PCR cycles. TCRdb re-called the reads through MiXCR, storing one row per CDR3 protein. The repertoire holds nearly 95,000 distinct CDR3 sequences, with roughly a tenth as singletons. Here the sequenced sample was PBMCs, taken before treatment. Source of these receptors: a male donor with prostate cancer.

This clonotype was observed at least ten times. The chain combines TRBV28 with TRBJ1-1; TRBD1 might be the D (5 bases). The CDR3 consists of 12 residues. Trimming pared 5 bases from V and 1 base from J, leaving 5 bases between. Germline-derived CDR1 and CDR2 are MDHEN and SYDVKM. The CDR3 here is CASSTGNTEAFF. The CDR3, as DNA: TGTGCCAGCAGTACAGGGAACACTGAAGCTTTCTTT.

This clonotype was observed many times. This sequence joins TRBV6-2 or TRBV6-3 and TRBJ2-1, with TRBD2 matching over 16 bases. Germline CDR1 reads MNHEY; CDR2 reads SVGEGT. This CDR3 has 16 residues. Losses at the gene ends were 6 bases for V and 5 bases for J; bases not matched to a gene: 4. The CDR3 sequence: CASSGTSGRVNNEQFF. The CDR3 coding sequence is TGTGCCAGCAGCGGGACTAGCGGGAGGGTAAACAATGAGCAGTTCTTC.